This T cell receptor beta chain was sequenced during a study of identical twins. Study results and limitations: Where beta out-of-frame sequences were concerned, excess twin sharing was weaker.

Germline CDR1 reads DFQATT; CDR2 reads SNEGSKA (reference sequence). The CDR3 runs to 11 residues. TCRdb itself ran the 5' RACE reads through MiXCR, one entry per CDR3 protein. The data show hundreds of thousands of distinct CDR3 sequences, approximately 13% seen once. A note on this clonotype: Its antigen is not known.

These data also featured in a second study, about yellow fever vaccine responses in identical twins.

Source material: PBMCs. This TCR derives from a woman aged 18-29 years in good health. The chain joins TRBV20-1 to TRBJ2-1, with TRBD1 identical over 7 bases. CDR3 protein: CSPLQGSEQFF. The CDR3 DNA follows: TGCAGCCCCTTACAGGGGAGTGAGCAGTTCTTC.